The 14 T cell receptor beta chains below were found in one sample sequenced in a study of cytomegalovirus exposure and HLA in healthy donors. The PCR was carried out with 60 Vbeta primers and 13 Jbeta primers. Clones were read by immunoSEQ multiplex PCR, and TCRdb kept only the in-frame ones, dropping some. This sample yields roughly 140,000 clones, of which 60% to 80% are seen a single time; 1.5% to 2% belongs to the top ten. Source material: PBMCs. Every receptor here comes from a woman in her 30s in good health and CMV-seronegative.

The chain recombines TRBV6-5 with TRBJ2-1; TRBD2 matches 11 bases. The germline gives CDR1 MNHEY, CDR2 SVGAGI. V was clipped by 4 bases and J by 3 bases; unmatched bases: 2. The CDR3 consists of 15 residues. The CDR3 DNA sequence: TGTGCCAGCAGTTCTAGCGGGGGGCACTACAATGAGCAGTTCTTC. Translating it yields CASSSSGGHYNEQFF.

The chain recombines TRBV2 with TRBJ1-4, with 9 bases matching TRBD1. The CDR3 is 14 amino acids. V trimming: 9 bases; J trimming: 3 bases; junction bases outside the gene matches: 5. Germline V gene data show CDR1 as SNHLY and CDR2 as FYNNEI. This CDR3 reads CASSRTGANEKLFF. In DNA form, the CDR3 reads TGTGCCAGTTCCCGGACAGGGGCTAATGAAAAACTGTTTTTT.

The CDR3 bases are TGCGCCAGCAGCCAAGATACTAGCGGGAGGCCAAGCTCCTACGAGCAGTACTTC. The encoded protein is CASSQDTSGRPSSYEQYF. The chain links TRBV4-1 to TRBJ2-7, with TRBD2 matching over 12 bases. This CDR3 has 18 amino acids. Looked up from germline, CDR1 is MGHRA and CDR2 is YSYEKL. V lost 0 bases and J lost 0; bases outside the gene matches: 6.

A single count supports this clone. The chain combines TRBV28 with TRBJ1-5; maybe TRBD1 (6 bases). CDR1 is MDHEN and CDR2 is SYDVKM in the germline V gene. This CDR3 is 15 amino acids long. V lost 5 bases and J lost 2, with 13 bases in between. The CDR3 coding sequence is TGTGCCAGCAGTCCTCGGAACAGGGGCAATCAGCCCCAGCATTTT. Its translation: CASSPRNRGNQPQHF.

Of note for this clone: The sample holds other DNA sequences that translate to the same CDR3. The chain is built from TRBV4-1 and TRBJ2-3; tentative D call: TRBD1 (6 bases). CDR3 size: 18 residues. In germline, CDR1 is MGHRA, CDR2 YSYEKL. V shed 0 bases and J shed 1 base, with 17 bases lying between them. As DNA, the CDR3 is TGCGCCAGCAGCCAAGACTTGAGGTCAGGGGTCGGCACAGATACGCAGTATTTT. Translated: CASSQDLRSGVGTDTQYF.

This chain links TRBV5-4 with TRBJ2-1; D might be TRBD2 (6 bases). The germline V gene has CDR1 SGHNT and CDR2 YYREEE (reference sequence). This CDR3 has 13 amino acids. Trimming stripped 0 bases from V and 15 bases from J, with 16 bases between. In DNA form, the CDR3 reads TGTGCCAGCAGCTTGGTAGCGGACGGAGGGTCGTTCTTC. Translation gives CASSLVADGGSFF.

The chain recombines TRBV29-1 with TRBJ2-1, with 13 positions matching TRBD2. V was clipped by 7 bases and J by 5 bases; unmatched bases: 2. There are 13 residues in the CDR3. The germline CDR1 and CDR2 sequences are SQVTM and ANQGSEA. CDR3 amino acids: CSGGTSGNNEQFF. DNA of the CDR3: TGCAGCGGAGGGACTAGCGGGAACAATGAGCAGTTCTTC.

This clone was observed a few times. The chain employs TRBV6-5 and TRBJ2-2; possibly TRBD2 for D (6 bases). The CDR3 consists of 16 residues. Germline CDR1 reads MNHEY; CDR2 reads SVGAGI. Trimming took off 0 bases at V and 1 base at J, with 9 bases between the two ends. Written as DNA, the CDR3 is TGTGCCAGCAGTTACTCGATGGGGGGGAACACCGGGGAGCTGTTTTTT. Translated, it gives CASSYSMGGNTGELFF.

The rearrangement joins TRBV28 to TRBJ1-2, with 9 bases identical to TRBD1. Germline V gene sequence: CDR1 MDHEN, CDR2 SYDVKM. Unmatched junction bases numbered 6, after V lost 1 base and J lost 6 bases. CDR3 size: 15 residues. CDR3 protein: CASSLLTGGTNGYTF. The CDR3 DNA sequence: TGTGCCAGCAGTTTATTAACAGGGGGCACGAATGGCTACACCTTC.

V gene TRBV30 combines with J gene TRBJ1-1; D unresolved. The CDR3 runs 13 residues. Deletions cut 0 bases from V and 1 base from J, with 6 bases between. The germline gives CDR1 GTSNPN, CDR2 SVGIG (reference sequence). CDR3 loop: CAWSVNWNTEAFF. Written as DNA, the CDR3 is TGTGCCTGGAGTGTTAACTGGAACACTGAAGCTTTCTTT.

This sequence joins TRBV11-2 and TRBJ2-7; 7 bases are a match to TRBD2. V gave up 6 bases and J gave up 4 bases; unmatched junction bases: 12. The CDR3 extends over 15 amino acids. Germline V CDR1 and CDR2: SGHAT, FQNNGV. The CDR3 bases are TGTGCCAGCAGTCCGGCGGGGGAAAAGGTTTACGAGCAGTACTTC. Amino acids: CASSPAGEKVYEQYF.

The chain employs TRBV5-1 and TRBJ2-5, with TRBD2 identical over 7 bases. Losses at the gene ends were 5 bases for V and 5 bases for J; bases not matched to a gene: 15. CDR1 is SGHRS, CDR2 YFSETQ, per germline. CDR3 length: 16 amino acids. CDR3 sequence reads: CASSVGSTSIGETQYF. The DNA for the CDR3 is TGCGCCAGCAGTGTAGGTTCGACTAGCATTGGGGAGACCCAGTACTTC.

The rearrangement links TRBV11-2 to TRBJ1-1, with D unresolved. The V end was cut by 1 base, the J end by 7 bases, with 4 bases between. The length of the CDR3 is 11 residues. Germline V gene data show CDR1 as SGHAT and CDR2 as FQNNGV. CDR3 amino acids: CASSLAREAFF. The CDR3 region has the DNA TGTGCCAGCAGCTTAGCCCGTGAAGCTTTCTTT.

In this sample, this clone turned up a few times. The CDR3 region is CASRLGTDNYGYTF. For the CDR3, the DNA is TGTGCCAGCCGACTCGGGACAGATAACTATGGCTACACCTTC. The gene calls are TRBV6-5 and TRBJ1-2; 7 nucleotides align to TRBD1. The CDR3 totals 14 residues. Trimming took 8 bases from V and 1 from J; bases not matched to a gene: 7. In germline, CDR1 is MNHEY, CDR2 SVGAGI.